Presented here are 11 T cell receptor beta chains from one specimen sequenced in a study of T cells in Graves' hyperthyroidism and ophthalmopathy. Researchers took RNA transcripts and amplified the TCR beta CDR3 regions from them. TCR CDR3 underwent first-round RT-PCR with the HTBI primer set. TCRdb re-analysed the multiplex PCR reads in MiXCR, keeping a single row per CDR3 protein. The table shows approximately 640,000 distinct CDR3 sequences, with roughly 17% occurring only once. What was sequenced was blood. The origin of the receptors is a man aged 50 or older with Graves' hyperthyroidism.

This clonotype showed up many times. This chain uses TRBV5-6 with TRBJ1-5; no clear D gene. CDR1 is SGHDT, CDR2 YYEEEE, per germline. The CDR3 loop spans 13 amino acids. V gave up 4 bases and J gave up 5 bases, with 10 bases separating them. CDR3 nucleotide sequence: TGTGCCAGCAGCCGTTCGAGGGATCAGCCCCAGCATTTT. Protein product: CASSRSRDQPQHF.

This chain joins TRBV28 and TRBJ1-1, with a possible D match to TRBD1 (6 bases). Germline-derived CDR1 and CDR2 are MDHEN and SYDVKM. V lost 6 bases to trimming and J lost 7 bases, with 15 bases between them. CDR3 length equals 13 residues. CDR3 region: CASSTDRRGEAFF. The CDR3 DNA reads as TGTGCCAGCAGCACAGACAGGCGCGGTGAAGCTTTCTTT.

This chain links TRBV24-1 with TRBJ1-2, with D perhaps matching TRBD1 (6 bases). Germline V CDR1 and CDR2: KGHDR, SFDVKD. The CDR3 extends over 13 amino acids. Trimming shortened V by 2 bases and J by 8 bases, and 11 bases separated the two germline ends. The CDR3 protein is CATSDWTEGGYTF. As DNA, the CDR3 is TGTGCCACCAGTGATTGGACAGAAGGGGGCTACACCTTC.

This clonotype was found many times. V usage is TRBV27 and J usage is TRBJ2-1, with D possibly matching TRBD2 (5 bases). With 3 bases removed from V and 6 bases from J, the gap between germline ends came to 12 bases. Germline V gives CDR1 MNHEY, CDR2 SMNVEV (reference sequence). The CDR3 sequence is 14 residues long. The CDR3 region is CASSLGVEFNEQFF. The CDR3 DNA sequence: TGTGCCAGCAGTTTGGGAGTTGAGTTCAATGAGCAGTTCTTC.

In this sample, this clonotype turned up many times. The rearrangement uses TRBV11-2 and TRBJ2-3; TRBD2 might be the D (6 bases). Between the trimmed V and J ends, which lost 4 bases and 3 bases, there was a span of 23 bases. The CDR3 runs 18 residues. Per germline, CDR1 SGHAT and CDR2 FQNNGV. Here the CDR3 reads CASSWGGFSGMGTDTQYF. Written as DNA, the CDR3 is TGTGCCAGCAGCTGGGGAGGTTTTTCCGGGATGGGGACAGATACGCAGTATTTT.

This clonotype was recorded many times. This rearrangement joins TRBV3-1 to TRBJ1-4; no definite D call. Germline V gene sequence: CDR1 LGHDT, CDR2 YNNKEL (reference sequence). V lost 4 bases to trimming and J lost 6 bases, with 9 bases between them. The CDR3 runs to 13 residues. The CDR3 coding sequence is TGTGCCAGCAGCCGGTCTCTTGATGAAAAACTGTTTTTT. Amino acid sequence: CASSRSLDEKLFF.

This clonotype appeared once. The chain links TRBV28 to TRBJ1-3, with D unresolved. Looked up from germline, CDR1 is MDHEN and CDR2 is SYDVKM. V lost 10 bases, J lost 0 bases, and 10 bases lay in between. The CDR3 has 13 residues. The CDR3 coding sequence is TGTGCCAACGGACCCTCCTCTGGAAACACCATATATTTT. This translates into CANGPSSGNTIYF.

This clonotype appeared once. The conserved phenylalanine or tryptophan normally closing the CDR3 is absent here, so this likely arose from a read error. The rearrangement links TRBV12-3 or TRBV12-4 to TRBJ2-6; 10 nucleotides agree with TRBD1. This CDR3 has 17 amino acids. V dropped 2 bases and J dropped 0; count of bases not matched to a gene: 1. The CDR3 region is CASSLWTGGSGANVLTL. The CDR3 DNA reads TGTGCCAGCAGTTTATGGACAGGGGGCTCTGGGGCCAACGTCCTGACTCTC.

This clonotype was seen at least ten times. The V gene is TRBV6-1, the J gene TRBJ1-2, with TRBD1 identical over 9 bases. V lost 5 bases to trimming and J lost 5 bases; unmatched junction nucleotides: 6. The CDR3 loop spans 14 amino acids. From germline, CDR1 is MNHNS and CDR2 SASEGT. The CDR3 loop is CASSRRTGEYGYTF. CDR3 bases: TGTGCCAGCAGTCGTCGGACAGGGGAATATGGCTACACCTTC.

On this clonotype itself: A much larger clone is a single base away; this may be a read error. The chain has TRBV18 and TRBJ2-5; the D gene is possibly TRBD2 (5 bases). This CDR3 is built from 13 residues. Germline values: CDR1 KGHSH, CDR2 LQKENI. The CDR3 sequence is CAGSPPGLETQYF. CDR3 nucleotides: TGTGCCGGCTCACCACCGGGATTGGAGACCCAGTACTTC. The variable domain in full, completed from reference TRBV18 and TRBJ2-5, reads NAGVMQNPRHLVRRRGQEARLRCSPMKGHSHVYWYRQLPEEGLKFMVYLQKENIIDESGMPKERFSAEFPKEGPSILRIQQVVRGDSAAYFCAGSPPGLETQYFGPGTRLLVL.

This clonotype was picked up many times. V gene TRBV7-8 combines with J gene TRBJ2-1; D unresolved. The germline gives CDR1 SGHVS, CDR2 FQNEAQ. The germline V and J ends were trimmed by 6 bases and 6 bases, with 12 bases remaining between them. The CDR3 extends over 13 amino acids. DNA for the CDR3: TGTGCCAGCAGACACGGTCTTTTCAATGAGCAGTTCTTC. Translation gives CASRHGLFNEQFF.